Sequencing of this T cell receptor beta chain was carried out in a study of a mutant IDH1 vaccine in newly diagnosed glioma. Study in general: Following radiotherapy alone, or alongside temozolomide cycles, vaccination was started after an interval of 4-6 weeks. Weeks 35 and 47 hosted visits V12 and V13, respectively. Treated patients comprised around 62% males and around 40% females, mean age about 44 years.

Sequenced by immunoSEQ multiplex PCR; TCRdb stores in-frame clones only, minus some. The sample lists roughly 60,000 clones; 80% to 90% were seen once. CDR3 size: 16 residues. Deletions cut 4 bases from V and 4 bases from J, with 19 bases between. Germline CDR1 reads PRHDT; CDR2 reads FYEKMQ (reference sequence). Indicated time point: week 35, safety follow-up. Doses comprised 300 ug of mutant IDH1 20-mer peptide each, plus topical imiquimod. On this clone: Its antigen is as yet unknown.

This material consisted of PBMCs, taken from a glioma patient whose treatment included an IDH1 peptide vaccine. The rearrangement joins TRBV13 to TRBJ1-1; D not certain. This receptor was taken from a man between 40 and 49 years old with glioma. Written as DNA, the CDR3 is TGTGCCAGCAGCTCCCGCCGGACCTCGTGGGGCACTGAAGCTTTCTTT. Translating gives CASSSRRTSWGTEAFF.